This T cell receptor (beta chain) comes out of a study of blood T cells in healthy people across ages. Study-level findings and limits: Estimates of diversity drawn from one million T cells were considered underestimates. The unknown donor CMV status may have confounded expanded clonotype changes.

Trimming cost V 0 bases and J 5 bases, with 14 bases left between them. The CDR3 sequence is 15 residues long. Germline assignment: CDR1 SGDLS and CDR2 YYNGEE. To note about this clonotype: Its antigen is undetermined.

The second PCR ran roughly 6 to 12 cycles with a sample-barcoded 5' primer and J-beta primers. A template-switch adaptor that had 12 random nucleotides put a tag on each cDNA molecule. Per sample, CDR3-containing paired-end reads numbered at least 2.5 million. Each CDR3 protein gets one entry after TCRdb re-called the 5' RACE reads with MiXCR. The sample lists around 970,000 distinct CDR3 sequences, roughly 50% seen once, with around 21% in the top ten. The sequencing sample was made of blood. The gene calls are TRBV9 and TRBJ1-1; D is uncertain. The receptor was isolated from a woman aged 55-69 years in good health. The CDR3 DNA reads TGTGCCAGCAGCGTAGGGGGATATGGGGTTACTGAAGCTTTCTTT. It yields the protein CASSVGGYGVTEAFF.